The 4 T cell receptor beta chains in this list originate from one sample, sequenced in a study of pediatric ulcerative colitis. Profiling relied on immunoSEQ multiplex PCR, and the TCRdb table lists in-frame clones only, not all of them. The sample carries about 64,000 clones, 70% to 90% recorded once. Sample: blood. The source is a boy between 5 and 17 years old with severe ulcerative colitis.

This clone was detected a few times. The chain uses TRBV5-1 and TRBJ2-5, with TRBD2 matching over 7 bases. CDR3 length: 14 residues. Trimming took 5 bases from V and 2 from J; bases not matched to a gene: 6. Germline V CDR1 and CDR2: SGHRS, YFSETQ. The CDR3, as DNA: TGCGCCAGCAGGCTAGCGGACCCACAAGAGACCCAGTACTTC. Translation gives CASRLADPQETQYF. Complete variable domain (other parts from reference TRBV5-1 and TRBJ2-5): KAGVTQTPRYLIKTRGQQVTLSCSPISGHRSVSWYQQTPGQGLQFLFEYFSETQRNKGNFPGRFSGRQFSNSRSEMNVSTLELGDSALYLCASRLADPQETQYFGPGTRLLVL.

This clone has a single count. The rearrangement links TRBV19 to TRBJ1-5; the D gene is possibly TRBD1 (6 bases). CDR1 is LNHDA, CDR2 SQIVND, per germline (reference sequence). V dropped 5 bases and J dropped 7 bases, with 24 bases sitting between them. The CDR3 runs 17 residues. The CDR3 reads CASSHLTQGGSEQPQHF. CDR3 nucleotide sequence: TGTGCCAGTAGTCATCTAACACAGGGCGGGTCAGAACAGCCCCAGCATTTT.

The chain carries TRBV7-9 and TRBJ1-1; D gene uncertain. V dropped 2 bases and J dropped 1 base, with 5 bases sitting between them. The CDR3 consists of 13 residues. CDR1 and CDR2 from the germline V gene are SEHNR and FQNEAQ (reference sequence). DNA of the CDR3: TGTGCCAGCAGCTTACAGGAGAACACTGAAGCTTTCTTT. The encoded protein is CASSLQENTEAFF. Together with reference TRBV7-9 and TRBJ1-1, the CDR3 gives the full variable domain: DTGVSQNPRHKITKRGQNVTFRCDPISEHNRLYWYRQTLGQGPEFLTYFQNEAQLEKSRLLSDRFSAERPKGSFSTLEIQRTEQGDSAMYLCASSLQENTEAFFGQGTRLTVV.

The V and J genes are TRBV5-1 and TRBJ1-3; TRBD1 is a possible D gene (5 bases). CDR1 SGHRS and CDR2 YFSETQ come from the germline V gene. CDR3 length: 15 amino acids. V was trimmed by 3 bases and J by 8 bases, leaving 18 bases between them. In DNA form, the CDR3 reads TGCGCCAGCAGCTGGGGCCCGGGGGAAGTGGACACCATATATTTT. It yields the protein CASSWGPGEVDTIYF.